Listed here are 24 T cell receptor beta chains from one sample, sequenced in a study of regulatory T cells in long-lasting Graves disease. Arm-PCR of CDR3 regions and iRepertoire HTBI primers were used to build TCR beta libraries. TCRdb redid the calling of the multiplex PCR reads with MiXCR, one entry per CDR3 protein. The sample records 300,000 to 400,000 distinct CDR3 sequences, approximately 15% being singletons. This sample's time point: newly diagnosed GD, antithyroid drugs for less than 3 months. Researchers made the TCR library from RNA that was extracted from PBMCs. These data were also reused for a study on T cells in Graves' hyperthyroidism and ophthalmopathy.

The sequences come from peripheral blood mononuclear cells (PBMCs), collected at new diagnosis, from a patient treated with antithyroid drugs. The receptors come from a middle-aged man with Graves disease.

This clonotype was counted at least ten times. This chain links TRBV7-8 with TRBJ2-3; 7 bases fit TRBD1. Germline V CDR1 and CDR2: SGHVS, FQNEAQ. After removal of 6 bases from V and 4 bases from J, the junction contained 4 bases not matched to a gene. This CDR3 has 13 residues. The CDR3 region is CASSGQVPDTQYF. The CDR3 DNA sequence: TGTGCCAGCAGTGGACAGGTCCCAGATACGCAGTATTTT.

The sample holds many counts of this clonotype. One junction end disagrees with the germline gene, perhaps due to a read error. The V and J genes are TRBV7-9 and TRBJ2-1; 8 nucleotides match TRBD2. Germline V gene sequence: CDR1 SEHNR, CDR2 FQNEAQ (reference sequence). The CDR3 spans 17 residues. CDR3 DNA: TGTGCCAGCAGGTTAGGTCTTGGCGGGGGGTTCTACAATGAGCAGTTCTTC. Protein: CASRLGLGGGFYNEQFF.

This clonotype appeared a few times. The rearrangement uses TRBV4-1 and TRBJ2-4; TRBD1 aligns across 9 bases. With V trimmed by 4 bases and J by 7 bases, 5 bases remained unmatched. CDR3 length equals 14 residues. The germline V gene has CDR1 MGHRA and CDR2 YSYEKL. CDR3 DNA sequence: TGCGCCAGCAGCCGGGACAGGGAGGCGAACATTCAGTACTTC. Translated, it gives CASSRDREANIQYF.

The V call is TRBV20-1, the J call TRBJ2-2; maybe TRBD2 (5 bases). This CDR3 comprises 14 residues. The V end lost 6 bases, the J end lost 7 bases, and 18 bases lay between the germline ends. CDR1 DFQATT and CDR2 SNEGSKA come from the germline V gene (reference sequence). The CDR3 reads CSASTLGSFGELFF. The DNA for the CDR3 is TGCAGTGCCTCTACGCTTGGGAGCTTCGGGGAGCTGTTTTTT.

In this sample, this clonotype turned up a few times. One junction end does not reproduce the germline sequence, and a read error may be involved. CDR3 nucleotides: TGTGCCAGCAGTGACAGGTTTTCAGATACGCGGTATTTT. Its translation: CASSDRFSDTRYF. The chain carries TRBV5-5 and TRBJ2-3; D may be TRBD1 (6 bases). The CDR3 spans 13 residues. Germline V gives CDR1 SGHKS, CDR2 YYEKEE (reference sequence).

CDR3 nucleotides: TGTGCCAGCAGCTTAACGGGACTAGCGTTCACCGGGGAGCTGTTTTTT. Its translation is CASSLTGLAFTGELFF. The V and J genes are TRBV9 and TRBJ2-2; 10 bases are a match to TRBD2. V shed 4 bases and J 4 bases; nucleotides not matched to a gene: 7. The germline gives CDR1 SGDLS, CDR2 YYNGEE. This CDR3 spans 16 amino acids.

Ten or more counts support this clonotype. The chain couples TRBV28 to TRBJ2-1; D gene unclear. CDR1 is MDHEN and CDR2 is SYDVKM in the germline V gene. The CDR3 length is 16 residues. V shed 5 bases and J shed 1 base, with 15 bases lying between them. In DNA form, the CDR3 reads TGTGCCAGCAGTACCCGACGTCTTGTGTCCTACAATGAGCAGTTCTTC. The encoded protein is CASSTRRLVSYNEQFF.

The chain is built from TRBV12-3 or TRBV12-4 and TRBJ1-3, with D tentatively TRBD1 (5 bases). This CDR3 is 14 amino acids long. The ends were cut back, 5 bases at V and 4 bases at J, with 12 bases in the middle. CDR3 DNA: TGTGCCAGCAGTGACCGGGACGGAGGAAACACCATATATTTT. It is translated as CASSDRDGGNTIYF.

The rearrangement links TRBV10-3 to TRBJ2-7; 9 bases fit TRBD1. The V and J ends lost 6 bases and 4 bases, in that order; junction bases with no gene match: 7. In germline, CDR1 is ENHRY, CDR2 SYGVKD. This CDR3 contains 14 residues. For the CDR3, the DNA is TGTGCCATCAGCCTGGGACAGGGCCATTACGAGCAGTACTTC. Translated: CAISLGQGHYEQYF.

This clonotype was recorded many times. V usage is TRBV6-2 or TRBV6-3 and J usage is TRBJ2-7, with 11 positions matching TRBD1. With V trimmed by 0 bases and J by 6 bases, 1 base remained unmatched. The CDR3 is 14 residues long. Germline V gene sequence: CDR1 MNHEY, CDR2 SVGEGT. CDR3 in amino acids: CASSYSDRGREQYF. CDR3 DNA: TGTGCCAGCAGTTACTCGGACAGGGGGCGCGAGCAGTACTTC.

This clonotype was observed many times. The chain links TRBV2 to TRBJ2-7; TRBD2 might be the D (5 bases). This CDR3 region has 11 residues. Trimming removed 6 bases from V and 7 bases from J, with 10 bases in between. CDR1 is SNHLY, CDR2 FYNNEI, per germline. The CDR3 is CASRAGEEQYF. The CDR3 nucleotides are TGTGCCAGCAGGGCCGGGGAGGAGCAGTACTTC.

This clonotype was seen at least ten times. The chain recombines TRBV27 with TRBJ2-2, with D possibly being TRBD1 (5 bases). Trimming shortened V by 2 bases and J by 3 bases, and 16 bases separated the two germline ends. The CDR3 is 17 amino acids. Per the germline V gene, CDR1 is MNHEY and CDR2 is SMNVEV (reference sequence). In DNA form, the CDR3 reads TGTGCCAGCAGTTTAAGGATGGGGCAGGGATACACCGGGGAGCTGTTTTTT. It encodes CASSLRMGQGYTGELFF.

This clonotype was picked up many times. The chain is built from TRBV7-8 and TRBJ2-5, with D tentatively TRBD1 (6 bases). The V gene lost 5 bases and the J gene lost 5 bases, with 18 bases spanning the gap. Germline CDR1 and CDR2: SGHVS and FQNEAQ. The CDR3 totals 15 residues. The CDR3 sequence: CASSRLTGLQETQYF. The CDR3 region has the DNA TGTGCCAGCAGCCGATTGACAGGACTGCAGGAGACCCAGTACTTC.

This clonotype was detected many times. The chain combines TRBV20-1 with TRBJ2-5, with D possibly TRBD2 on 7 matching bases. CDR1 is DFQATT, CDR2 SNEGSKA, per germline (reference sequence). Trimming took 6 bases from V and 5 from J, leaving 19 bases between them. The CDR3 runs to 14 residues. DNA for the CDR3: TGCAGTGCGAGCCCCGCGGGGGCAGTGGAGACCCAGTACTTC. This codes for CSASPAGAVETQYF.

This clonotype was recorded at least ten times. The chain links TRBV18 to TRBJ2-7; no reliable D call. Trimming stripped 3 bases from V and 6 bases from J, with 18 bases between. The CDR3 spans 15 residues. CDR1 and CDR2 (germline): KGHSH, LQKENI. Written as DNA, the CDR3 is TGTGCCAGCTCACCCAACACGGACCCTGGGTCCGAGCAGTACTTC. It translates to CASSPNTDPGSEQYF. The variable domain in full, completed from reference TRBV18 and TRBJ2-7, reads NAGVMQNPRHLVRRRGQEARLRCSPMKGHSHVYWYRQLPEEGLKFMVYLQKENIIDESGMPKERFSAEFPKEGPSILRIQQVVRGDSAAYFCASSPNTDPGSEQYFGPGTRLTVT.

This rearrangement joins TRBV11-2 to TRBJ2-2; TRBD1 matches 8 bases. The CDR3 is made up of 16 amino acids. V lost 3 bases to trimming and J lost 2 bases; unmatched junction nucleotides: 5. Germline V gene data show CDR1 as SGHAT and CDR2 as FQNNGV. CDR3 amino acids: CASSFIQGDNTGELFF. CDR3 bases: TGTGCCAGCAGCTTCATACAGGGGGACAACACCGGGGAGCTGTTTTTT.

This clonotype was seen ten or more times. The CDR3 protein is CASDPRTNTEAFF. The CDR3, as DNA: TGTGCTAGTGACCCTCGGACGAACACTGAAGCTTTCTTT. V is TRBV12-5 and J is TRBJ1-1; D gene unclear. The CDR3 has 13 residues. Trimming left V 7 bases short and J 1 base short, with 10 bases between. Germline CDR1 LGHNT, CDR2 FRNRAP.

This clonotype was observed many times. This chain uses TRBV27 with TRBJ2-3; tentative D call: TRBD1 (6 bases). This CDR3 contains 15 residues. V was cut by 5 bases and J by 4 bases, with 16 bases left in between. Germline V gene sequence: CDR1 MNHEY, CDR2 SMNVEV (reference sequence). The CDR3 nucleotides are TGTGCCAGCAGTCCAGGGGTTGGGATCTCAGATACGCAGTATTTT. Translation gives CASSPGVGISDTQYF.

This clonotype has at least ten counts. The CDR3 DNA sequence: TGTGCCAGCAGCTTAGTAACGCCGAGCGGGGGGCTACAAGAGACCCAGTACTTC. Amino acids: CASSLVTPSGGLQETQYF. The rearrangement uses TRBV7-6 and TRBJ2-5; the match to TRBD2 covers 9 bases. The germline V gene encodes CDR1 SGHVS and CDR2 FNYEAQ. The V and J ends lost 1 base and 2 bases, in that order; junction bases with no gene match: 11. The CDR3 spans 18 residues.

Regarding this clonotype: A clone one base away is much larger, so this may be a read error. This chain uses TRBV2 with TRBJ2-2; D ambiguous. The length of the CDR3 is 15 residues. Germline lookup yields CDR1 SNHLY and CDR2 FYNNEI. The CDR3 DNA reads TGTGCCAGCAGTGAAATCGGCGTCTCCACCCGGGAGCTGTTTTTT. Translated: CASSEIGVSTRELFF.

This chain's CDR3 is CASSLTPGQVYEQYF. In DNA form, the CDR3 reads TGTGCCAGCAGTTTGACTCCGGGACAGGTCTACGAGCAGTACTTC. V usage is TRBV28 and J usage is TRBJ2-7, with 8 bases matching TRBD1. Germline CDR1 is MDHEN and CDR2 is SYDVKM. The V and J ends lost 3 bases and 3 bases, in that order; junction bases with no gene match: 7. The CDR3 covers 15 residues.

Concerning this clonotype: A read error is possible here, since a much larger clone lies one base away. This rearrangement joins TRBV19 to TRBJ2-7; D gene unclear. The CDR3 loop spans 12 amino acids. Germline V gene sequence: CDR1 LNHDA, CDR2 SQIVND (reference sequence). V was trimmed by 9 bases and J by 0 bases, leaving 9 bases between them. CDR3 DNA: TGTGCCAGCAGCAAGAGCTCCTACGAGCAGTACTTC. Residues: CASSKSSYEQYF.

This CDR3 reads CASSPPLISRRTVSNYGYTF. The CDR3 nucleotides read TGTGCCAGCTCACCACCTTTAATTTCGAGACGGACAGTTTCTAACTATGGCTACACCTTC. This chain joins TRBV18 and TRBJ1-2; TRBD1 might be the D (6 bases). The CDR3 runs 20 residues. Germline CDR1 is KGHSH and CDR2 is LQKENI. Trimming took 0 bases from V and 0 from J, leaving 23 bases between them.

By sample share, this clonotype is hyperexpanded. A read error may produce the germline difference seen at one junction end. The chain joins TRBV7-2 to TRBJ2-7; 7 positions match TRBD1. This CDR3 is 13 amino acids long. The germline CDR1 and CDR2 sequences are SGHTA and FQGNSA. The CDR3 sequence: CASSQSDRAEQYF. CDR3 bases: TGCGCCAGCAGCCAATCCGACAGGGCCGAGCAGTACTTC.